The T cell receptor (beta chain) described here comes from a study of blood T cell repertoires in COVID-19. With 5 bases clipped from V and 13 bases from J, the junction kept 17 bases outside the gene matches. The germline V gene encodes CDR1 MDHEN and CDR2 SYDVKM. The CDR3 totals 15 residues. Profiling relied on immunoSEQ multiplex PCR, and the TCRdb table lists in-frame clones only, not all of them. This table has 650,000 to 800,000 clones, approximately 90% appearing once. Material for sequencing was peripheral blood. The source is a woman younger than 35 with acute or convalescent COVID-19. This chain links TRBV28 with TRBJ1-1, with 9 bases identical to TRBD1. The CDR3 DNA reads as TGTGCCAGCAGTACTCTAACATTGGGACAGGGCGATGGTTTCTTT. Protein: CASSTLTLGQGDGFF.